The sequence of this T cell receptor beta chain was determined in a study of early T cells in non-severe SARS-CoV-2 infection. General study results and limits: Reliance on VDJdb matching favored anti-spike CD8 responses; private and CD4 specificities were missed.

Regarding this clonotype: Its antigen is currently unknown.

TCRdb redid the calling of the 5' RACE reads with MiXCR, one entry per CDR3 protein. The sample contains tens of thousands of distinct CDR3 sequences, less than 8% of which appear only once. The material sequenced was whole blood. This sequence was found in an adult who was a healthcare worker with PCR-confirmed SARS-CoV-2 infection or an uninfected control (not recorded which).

In nucleotides, the CDR3 is TGTGCCAGCTCACCACCGGCAGGGACAAACGAGCAGTACTTC. Its protein is CASSPPAGTNEQYF. This sequence joins TRBV18 and TRBJ2-7; maybe TRBD1 (6 bases). Trimming shortened V by 0 bases and J by 5 bases, and 11 bases separated the two germline ends. Germline assignment: CDR1 KGHSH and CDR2 LQKENI. The CDR3 covers 14 residues.